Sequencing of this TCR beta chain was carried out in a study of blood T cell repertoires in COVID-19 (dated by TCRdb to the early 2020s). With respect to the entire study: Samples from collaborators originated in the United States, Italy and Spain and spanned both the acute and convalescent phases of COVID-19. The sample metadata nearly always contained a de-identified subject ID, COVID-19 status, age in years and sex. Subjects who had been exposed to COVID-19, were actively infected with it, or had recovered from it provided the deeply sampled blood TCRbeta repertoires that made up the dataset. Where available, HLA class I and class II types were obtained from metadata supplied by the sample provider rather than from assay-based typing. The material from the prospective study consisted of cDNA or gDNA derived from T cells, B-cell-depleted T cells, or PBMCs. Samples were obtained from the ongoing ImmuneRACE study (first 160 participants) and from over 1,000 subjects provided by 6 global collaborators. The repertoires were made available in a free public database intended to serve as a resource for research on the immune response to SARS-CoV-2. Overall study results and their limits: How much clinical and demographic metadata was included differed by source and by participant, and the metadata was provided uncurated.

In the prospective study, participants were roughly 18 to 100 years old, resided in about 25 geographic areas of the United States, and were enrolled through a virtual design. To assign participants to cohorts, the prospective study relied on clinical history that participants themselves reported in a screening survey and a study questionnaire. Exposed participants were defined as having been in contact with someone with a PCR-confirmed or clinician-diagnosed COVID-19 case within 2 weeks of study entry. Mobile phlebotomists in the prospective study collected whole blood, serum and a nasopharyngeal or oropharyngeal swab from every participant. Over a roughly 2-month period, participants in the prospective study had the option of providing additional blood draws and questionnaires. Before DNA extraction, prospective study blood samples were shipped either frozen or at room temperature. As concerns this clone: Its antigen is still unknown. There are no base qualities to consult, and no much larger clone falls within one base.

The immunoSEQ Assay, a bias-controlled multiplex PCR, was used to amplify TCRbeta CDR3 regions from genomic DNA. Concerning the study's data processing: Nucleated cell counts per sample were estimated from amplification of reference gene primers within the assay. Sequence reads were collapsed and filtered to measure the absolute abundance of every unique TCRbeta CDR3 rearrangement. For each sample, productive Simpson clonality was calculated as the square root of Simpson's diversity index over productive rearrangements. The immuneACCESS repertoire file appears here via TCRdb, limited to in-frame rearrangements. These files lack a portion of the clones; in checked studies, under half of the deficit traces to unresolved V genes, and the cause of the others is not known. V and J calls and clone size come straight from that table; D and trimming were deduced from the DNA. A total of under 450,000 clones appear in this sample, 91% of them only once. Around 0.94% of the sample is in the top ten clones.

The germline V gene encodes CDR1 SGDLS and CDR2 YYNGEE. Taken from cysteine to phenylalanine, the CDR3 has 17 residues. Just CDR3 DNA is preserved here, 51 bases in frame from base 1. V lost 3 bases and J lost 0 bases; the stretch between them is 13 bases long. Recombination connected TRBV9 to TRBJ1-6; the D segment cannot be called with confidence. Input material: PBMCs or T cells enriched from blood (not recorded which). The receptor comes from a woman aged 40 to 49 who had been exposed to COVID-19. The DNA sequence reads TGTGCCAGCAGCGCGTTGACACAAAGCTCCTATAATTCACCCCTCCACTTT. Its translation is CASSALTQSSYNSPLHF. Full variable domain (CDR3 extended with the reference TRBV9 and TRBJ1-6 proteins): DSGVTQTPKHLITATGQRVTLRCSPRSGDLSVYWYQQSLDQGLQFLIQYYNGEERAKGNILERFSAQQFPDLHSELNLSSLELGDSALYFCASSALTQSSYNSPLHFGNGTRLTVT.